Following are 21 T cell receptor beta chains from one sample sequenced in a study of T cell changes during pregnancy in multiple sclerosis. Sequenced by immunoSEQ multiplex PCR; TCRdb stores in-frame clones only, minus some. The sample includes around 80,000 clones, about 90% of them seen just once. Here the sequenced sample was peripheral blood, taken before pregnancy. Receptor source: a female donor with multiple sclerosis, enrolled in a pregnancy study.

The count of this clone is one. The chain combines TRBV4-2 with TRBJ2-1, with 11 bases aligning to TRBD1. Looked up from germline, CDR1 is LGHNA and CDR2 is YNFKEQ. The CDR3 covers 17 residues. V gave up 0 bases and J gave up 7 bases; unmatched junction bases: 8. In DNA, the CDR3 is TGTGCCAGCAGCCAAGAAGGTACCCGGGACAGGGGGAATGAGCAGTTCTTC. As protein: CASSQEGTRDRGNEQFF.

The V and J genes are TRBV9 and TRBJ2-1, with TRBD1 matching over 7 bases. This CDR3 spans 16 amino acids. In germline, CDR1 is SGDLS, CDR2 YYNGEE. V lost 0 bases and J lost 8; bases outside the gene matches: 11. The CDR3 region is CASSVDPGGPTYEQFF. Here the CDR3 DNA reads TGTGCCAGCAGCGTAGATCCAGGGGGTCCTACATATGAGCAGTTCTTC.

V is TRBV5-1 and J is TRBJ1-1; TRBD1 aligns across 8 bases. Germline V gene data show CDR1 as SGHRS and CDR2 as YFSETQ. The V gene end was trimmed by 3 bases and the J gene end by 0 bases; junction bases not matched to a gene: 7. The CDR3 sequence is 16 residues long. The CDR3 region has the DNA TGCGCCAGCAGCTACGGGACAGGATTAATGAACACTGAAGCTTTCTTT. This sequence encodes CASSYGTGLMNTEAFF. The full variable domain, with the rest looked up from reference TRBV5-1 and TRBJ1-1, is KAGVTQTPRYLIKTRGQQVTLSCSPISGHRSVSWYQQTPGQGLQFLFEYFSETQRNKGNFPGRFSGRQFSNSRSEMNVSTLELGDSALYLCASSYGTGLMNTEAFFGQGTRLTVV.

The CDR3, as DNA: TGTGCCAGCAGGTTACAGGGGGACACCTACGAGCAGTACTTC. It translates to CASRLQGDTYEQYF. The chain carries TRBV28 and TRBJ2-7; 8 nucleotides agree with TRBD1. Trimming at V came to 6 bases and at J to 2 bases, leaving 6 bases not matched to a gene. Germline lookup yields CDR1 MDHEN and CDR2 SYDVKM. The CDR3 loop spans 14 amino acids.

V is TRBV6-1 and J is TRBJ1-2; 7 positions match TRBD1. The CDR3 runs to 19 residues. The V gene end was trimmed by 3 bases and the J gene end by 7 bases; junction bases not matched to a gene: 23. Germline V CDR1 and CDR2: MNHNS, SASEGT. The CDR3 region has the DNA TGTGCCAGCAGTGACAAGGGGTGGGACAGACCGTCTCGGGCTGGTGGCTACACCTTC. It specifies CASSDKGWDRPSRAGGYTF.

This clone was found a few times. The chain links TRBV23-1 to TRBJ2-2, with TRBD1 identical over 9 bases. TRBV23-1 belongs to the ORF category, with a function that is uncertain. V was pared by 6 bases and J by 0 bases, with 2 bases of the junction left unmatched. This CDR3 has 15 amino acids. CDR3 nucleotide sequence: TGCGCCAGCAGGAGGGACAGGGCGAACACCGGGGAGCTGTTTTTT. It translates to CASRRDRANTGELFF.

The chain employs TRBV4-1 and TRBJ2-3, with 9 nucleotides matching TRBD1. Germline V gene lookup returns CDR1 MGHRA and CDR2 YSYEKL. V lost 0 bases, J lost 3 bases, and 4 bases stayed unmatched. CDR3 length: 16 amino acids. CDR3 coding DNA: TGCGCCAGCAGCCAAGATTCGACAGGGGGGACAGATACGCAGTATTTT. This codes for CASSQDSTGGTDTQYF.

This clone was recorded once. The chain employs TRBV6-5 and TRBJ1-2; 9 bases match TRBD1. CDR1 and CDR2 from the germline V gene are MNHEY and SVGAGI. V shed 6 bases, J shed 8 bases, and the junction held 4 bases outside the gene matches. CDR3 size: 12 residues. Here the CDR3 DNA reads TGTGCCAGCAGAAACAGGGGGCTGGGCTACACCTTC. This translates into CASRNRGLGYTF.

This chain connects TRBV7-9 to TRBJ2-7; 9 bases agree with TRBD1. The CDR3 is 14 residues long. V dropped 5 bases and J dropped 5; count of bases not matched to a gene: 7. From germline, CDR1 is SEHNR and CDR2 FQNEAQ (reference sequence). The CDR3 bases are TGTGCCAGCAGCCACCGGGACAGGGAGGACGAGCAGTACTTC. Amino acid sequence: CASSHRDREDEQYF.

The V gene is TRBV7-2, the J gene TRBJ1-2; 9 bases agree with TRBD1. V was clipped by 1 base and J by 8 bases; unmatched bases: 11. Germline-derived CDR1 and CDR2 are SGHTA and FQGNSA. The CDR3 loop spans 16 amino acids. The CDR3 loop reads CASSLGGWDRERGYTF. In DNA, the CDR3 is TGTGCCAGCAGCTTAGGTGGGTGGGACAGGGAGAGAGGCTACACCTTC.

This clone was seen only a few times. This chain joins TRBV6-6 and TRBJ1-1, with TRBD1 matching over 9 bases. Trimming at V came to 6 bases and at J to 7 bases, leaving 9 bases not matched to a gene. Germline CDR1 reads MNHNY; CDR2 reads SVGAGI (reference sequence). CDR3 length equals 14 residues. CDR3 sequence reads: CASSPDRGGFEAFF. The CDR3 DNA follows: TGTGCCAGCAGCCCGGACAGGGGCGGCTTTGAAGCTTTCTTT.

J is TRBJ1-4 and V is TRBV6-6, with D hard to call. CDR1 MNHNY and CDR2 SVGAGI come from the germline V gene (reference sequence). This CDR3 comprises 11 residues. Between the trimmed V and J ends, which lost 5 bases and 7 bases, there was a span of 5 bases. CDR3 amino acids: CASSPVEKLFF. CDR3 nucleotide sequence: TGTGCCAGCAGTCCCGTTGAAAAACTGTTTTTT.

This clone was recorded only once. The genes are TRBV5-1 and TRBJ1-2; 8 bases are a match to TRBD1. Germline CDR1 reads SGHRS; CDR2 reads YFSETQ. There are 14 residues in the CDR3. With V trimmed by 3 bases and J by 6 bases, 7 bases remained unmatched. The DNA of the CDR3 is TGCGCCAGCAGCTGGGGGACAGGTCTGGATGGCTACACCTTC. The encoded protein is CASSWGTGLDGYTF.

The CDR3 loop is CASSSTGTSGHLTYEQYF. The DNA of the CDR3 is TGTGCCAGCAGCTCCACCGGGACTAGCGGGCATCTCACCTACGAGCAGTACTTC. This chain links TRBV7-2 with TRBJ2-7; 12 positions match TRBD2. CDR3 length: 18 residues. Germline V gene lookup returns CDR1 SGHTA and CDR2 FQGNSA. The V segment lost 4 bases and the J segment 2 bases; nucleotides outside the gene matches: 12. Full variable domain (remainder filled in from reference TRBV7-2 and TRBJ2-7): GAGVSQSPSNKVTEKGKDVELRCDPISGHTALYWYRQSLGQGLEFLIYFQGNSAPDKSGLPSDRFSAERTGGSVSTLTIQRTQQEDSAVYLCASSSTGTSGHLTYEQYFGPGTRLTVT.

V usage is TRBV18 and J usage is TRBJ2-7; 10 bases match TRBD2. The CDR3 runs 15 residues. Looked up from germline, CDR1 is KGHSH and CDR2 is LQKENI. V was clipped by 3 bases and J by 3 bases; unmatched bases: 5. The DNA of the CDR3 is TGTGCCAGCTCACCGACTAGCGGGCCTTACTACGAGCAGTACTTC. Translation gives CASSPTSGPYYEQYF. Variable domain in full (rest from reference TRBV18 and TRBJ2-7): NAGVMQNPRHLVRRRGQEARLRCSPMKGHSHVYWYRQLPEEGLKFMVYLQKENIIDESGMPKERFSAEFPKEGPSILRIQQVVRGDSAAYFCASSPTSGPYYEQYFGPGTRLTVT.

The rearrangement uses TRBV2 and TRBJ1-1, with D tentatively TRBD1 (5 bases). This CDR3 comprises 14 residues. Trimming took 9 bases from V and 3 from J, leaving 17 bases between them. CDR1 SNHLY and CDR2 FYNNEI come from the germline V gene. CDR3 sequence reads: CASATGGWDTEAFF. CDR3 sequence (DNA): TGTGCCAGTGCCACCGGGGGATGGGACACTGAAGCTTTCTTT.

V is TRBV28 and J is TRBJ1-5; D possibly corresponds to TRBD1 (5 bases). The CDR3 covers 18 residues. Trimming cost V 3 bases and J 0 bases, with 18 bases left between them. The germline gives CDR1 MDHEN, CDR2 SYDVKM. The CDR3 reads CASSFTGNLPYSNQPQHF. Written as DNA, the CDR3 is TGTGCCAGCAGTTTCACAGGCAACTTACCCTATAGCAATCAGCCCCAGCATTTT.

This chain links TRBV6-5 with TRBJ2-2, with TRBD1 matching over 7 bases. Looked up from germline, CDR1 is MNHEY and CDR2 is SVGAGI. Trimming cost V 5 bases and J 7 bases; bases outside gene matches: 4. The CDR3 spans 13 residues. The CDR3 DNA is TGTGCCAGCAGTAAGGGGGCGGTCGGGGAGCTGTTTTTT. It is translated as CASSKGAVGELFF.

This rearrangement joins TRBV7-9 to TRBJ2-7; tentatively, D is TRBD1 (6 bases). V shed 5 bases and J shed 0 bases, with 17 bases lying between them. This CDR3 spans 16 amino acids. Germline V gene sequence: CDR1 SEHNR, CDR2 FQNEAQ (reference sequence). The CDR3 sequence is CASSTAPMDSSYEQYF. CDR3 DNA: TGTGCCAGCAGCACAGCCCCTATGGACAGCTCCTACGAGCAGTACTTC.

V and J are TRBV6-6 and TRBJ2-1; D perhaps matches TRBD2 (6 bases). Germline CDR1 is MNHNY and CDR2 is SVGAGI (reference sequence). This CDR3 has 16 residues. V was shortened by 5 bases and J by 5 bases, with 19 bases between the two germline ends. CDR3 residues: CASSPRGLQSHNEQFF. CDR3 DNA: TGTGCCAGCAGTCCGAGGGGACTTCAGTCACACAATGAGCAGTTCTTC.

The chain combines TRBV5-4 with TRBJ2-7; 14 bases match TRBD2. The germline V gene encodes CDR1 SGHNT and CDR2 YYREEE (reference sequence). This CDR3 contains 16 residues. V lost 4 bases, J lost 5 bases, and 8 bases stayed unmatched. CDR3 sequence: CASSVGTSGSRNEQYF. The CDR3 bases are TGTGCCAGCAGCGTCGGGACTAGCGGGAGTCGTAACGAGCAGTACTTC.